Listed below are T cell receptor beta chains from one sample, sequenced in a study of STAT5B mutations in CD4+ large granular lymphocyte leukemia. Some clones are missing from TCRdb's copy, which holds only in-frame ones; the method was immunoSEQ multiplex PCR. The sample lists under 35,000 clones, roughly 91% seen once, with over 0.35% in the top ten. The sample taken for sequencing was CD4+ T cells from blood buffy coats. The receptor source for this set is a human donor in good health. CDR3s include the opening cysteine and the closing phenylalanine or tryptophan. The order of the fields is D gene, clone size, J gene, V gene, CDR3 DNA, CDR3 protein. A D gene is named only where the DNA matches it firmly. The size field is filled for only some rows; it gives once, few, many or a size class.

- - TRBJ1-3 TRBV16 TGTGCCAGCAGCCAAATCGTGGGTGTTGGGGCCTCTGGAAACACCATATATTTT CASSQIVGVGASGNTIYF
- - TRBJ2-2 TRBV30 TGTGCCTGGGGGATTACCGCGGGAAACGGGGAGCTGTTTTTT CAWGITAGNGELFF
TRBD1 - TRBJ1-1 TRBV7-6 TGTGCCAGCAGCCCGGAGGACAGGGGAGTTTCTGAAGCTTTCTTT CASSPEDRGVSEAFF
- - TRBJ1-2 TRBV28 TGTGCCAGCAGTCTAGGGGGTTTTTCAGGGTTAGATCCGAGAGGCTACACCTTC CASSLGGFSGLDPRGYTF
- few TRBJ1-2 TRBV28 TGTGCCAGCAGTTTACCGGTTACAGGGCGTGGTGGCTACACCTTC CASSLPVTGRGGYTF
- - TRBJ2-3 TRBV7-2 TGTGCCAGCAGCGCGCAGCAGGGAATATCAGATACGCAGTATTTT CASSAQQGISDTQYF
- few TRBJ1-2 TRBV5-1 TGCGCCAGCAGCTTGGCGGACTCCTATGGCTACACCTTC CASSLADSYGYTF
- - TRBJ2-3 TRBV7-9 TGTGCCAGCAGCCTAAGGGAGGAGGGAGATACGCAGTATTTT CASSLREEGDTQYF
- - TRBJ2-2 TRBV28 TGTGCCAGCAGTTTAGCGGGATTCTCGTCGGTGACGGGCGGGGAGCTGTTTTTT CASSLAGFSSVTGGELFF
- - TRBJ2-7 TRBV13 TGTGCCAGCAGCGTTTGGACCTACGAGCAGTACTTC CASSVWTYEQYF
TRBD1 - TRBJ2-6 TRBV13 TGTGCCAGCAGGCCAGGGGGTGGGGCCAACGTCCTGACTTTC CASRPGGGANVLTF
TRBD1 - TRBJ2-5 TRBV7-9 TGTGCCAGCAGCCGTGGGACAGGGGGGCAAGAGACCCAGTACTTC CASSRGTGGQETQYF
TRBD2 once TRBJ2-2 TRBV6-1 TGTGCCAGTTCGGGACTAGCGAACACCGGGGAGCTGTTTTTT CASSGLANTGELFF
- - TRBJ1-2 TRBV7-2 TGTGCCAGCAACCTGGCGCCAGGGGCTTATGGCTACACCTTC CASNLAPGAYGYTF
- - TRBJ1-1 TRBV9 TGTGCCAGCAGCGTAGTGGGGGGCGAGGGGACTGAAGCTTTCTTT CASSVVGGEGTEAFF
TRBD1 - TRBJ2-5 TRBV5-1 TGCGCCAGCAGCCCTAACCCACAGGGGTCGACAGAAGAGACCCAGTACTTC CASSPNPQGSTEETQYF
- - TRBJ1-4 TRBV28 TGTGCCAGCAGTTTGATTGCCGGGAGTAATGAAAAACTGTTTTTT CASSLIAGSNEKLFF
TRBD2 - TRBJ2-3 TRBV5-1 TGCGCCAGCAGCTTGGACGGGGGAGGGGTAGGCACAGATACGCAGTATTTT CASSLDGGGVGTDTQYF
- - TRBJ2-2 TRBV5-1 TGCGCCAGCAGTTTACTCCAGGGTGCTGGTACCGGGGAGCTGTTTTTT CASSLLQGAGTGELFF
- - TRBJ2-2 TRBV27 TGTGCCAGCAGTTACGCGGGCACCGGGGAGCTGTTTTTT CASSYAGTGELFF
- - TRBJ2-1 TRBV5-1 TGCGCCAGCAGCTTGTCCCAGAACAATGAGCAGTTCTTC CASSLSQNNEQFF
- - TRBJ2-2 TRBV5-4 TGTGCCAGCAGCTTGAGGTTACAAAACACCGGGGAGCTGTTTTTT CASSLRLQNTGELFF
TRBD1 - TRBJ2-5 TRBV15 TGTGCCACCAGCAGGCAACAGGGGGCCCAAGAGACCCAGTACTTC CATSRQQGAQETQYF
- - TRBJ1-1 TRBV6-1 TGTGCCAGCAAAAGGGGAACAGGGTACACTGAAGCTTTCTTT CASKRGTGYTEAFF
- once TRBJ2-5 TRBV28 TGTGCCAGCAGTTCTTTGGGCTTTGCCCAGTACTTC CASSSLGFAQYF
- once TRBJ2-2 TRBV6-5 TGTGCCAGCAGTTACTCGCCGGGGTCGAACACCGGGGAGCTGTTTTTT CASSYSPGSNTGELFF
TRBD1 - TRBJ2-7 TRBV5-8 TGTGCCAGCAGCTTACCGGGACAGGGGGCCGGGCCGGCGTACTTC CASSLPGQGAGPAYF
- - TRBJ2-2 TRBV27 TGTGCCAGCAGTTTTTGGGGGGGCTCCGGGGAGCTGTTTTTT CASSFWGGSGELFF
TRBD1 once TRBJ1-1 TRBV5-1 TGCGCCAGCAGCTCAACAGGGGGAGGCGATGAAGCTTTCTTT CASSSTGGGDEAFF
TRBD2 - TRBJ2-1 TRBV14 TGTGCCAGCAGCCAAGACCGGGGACTAGCGGGAGGGCGCAATGAGCAGTTCTTC CASSQDRGLAGGRNEQFF
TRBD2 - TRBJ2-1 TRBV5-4 TGTGCCAGCAGCTTGAGACTAGCGGACTACAATGAGCAGTTCTTC CASSLRLADYNEQFF